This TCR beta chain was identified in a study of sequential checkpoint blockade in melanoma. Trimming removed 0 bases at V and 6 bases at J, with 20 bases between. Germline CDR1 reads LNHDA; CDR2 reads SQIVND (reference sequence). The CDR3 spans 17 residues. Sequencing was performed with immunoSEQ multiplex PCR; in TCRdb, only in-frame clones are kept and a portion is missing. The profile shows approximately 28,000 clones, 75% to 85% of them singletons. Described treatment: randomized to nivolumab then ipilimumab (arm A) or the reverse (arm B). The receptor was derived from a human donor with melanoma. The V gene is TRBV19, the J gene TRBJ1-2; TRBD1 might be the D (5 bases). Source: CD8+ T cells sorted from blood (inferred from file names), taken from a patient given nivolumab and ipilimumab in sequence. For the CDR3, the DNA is TGTGCCAGTAGTATAGATTTGGGGGACGGCGGCGGGGATGGCTACACCTTC. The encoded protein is CASSIDLGDGGGDGYTF. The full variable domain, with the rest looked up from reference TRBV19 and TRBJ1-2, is DGGITQSPKYLFRKEGQNVTLSCEQNLNHDAMYWYRQDPGQGLRLIYYSQIVNDFQKGDIAEGYSVSREKKESFPLTVTSAQKNPTAFYLCASSIDLGDGGGDGYTFGSGTRLTVV.